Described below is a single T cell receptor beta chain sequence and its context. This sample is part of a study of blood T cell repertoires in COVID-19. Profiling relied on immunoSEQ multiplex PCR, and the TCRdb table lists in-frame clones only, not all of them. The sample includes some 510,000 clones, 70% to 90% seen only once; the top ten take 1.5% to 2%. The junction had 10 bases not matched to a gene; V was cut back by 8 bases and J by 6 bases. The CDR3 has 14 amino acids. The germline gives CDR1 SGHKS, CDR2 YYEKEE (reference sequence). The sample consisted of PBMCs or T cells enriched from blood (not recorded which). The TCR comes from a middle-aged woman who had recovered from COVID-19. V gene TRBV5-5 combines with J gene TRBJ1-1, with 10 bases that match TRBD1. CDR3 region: CASMTGGQDAEAFF. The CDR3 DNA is TGTGCCAGTATGACAGGGGGCCAGGACGCTGAAGCTTTCTTT.